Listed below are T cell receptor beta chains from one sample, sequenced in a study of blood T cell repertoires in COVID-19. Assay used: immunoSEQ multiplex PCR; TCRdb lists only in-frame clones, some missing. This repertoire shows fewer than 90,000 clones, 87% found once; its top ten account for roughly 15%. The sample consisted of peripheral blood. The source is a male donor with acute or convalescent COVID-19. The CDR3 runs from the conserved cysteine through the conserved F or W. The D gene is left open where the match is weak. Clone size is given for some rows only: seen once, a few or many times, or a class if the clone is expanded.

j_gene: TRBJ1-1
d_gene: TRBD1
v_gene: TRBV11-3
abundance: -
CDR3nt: TGTGCCAGCAGCTCAGGCCCGGACAGGGTTGCTTTCTTT
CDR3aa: CASSSGPDRVAFF

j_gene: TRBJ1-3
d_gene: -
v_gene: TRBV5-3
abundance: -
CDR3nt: TGTGCCAGAAGCCAAGTTAAAGCGGGAAACACCATATATTTT
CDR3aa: CARSQVKAGNTIYF

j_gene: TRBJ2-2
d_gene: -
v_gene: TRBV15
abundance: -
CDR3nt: TGTGCCACCAGCTCCCCTCCGGGACTCCGGGGGTTTAGGTCCGGGGAGCTGTTTTTT
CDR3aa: CATSSPPGLRGFRSGELFF

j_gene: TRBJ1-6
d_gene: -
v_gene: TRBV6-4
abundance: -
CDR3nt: TGTGCCAGCAGTGCTGTGGGGGGTGATTCACCCCTCCACTTT
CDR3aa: CASSAVGGDSPLHF

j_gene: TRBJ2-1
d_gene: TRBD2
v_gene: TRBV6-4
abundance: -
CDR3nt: TGTGCCAGCAGCCGACTAGCGGGGGAGAATGAGCAGTTCTTC
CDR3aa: CASSRLAGENEQFF

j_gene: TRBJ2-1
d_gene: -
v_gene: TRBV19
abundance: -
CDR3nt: TGTGCCAGTAGTAGCCGGCAGGGAATTATCAATGAGCAGTTCTTC
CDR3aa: CASSSRQGIINEQFF

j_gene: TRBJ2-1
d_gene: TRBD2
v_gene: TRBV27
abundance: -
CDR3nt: TGTGCCAGCAGTCCACTCTTTACTAGCGGGGTGGGGAATGAGCAGTTCTTC
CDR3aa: CASSPLFTSGVGNEQFF

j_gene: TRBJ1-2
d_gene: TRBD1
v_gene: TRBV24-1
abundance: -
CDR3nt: TGTGCCACCAGTGATTTTTGGGACAGGGGGCGCGCTAACTATGGCTACACCTTC
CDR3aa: CATSDFWDRGRANYGYTF

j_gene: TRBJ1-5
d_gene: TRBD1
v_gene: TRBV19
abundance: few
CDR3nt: TGTGCCAGTAGTATTCCAACAGGGGGTAGCAATCAGCCCCAGCATTTT
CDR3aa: CASSIPTGGSNQPQHF

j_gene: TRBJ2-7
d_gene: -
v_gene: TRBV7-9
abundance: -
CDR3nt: TGTGCCAGCAGCTCCATTAGTCAGGGGACGGGAGAGCAGTACTTC
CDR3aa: CASSSISQGTGEQYF

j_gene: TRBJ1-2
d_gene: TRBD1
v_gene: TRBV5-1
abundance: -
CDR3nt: TGCGCCAGCAGCGTACAGGGGGAGAATGGCTACACCTTC
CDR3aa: CASSVQGENGYTF

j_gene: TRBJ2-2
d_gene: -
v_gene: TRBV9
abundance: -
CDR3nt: TGTGCCAGCAGCGTAGTTGTCAGGTCTCCATTAGGCACCGGGGAGCTGTTTTTT
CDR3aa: CASSVVVRSPLGTGELFF

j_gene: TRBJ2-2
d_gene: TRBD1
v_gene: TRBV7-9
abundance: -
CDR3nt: TGTGCCAGCAGCTCCTACAGGGGGCGTTTACACGGGGAGCTGTTTTTT
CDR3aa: CASSSYRGRLHGELFF

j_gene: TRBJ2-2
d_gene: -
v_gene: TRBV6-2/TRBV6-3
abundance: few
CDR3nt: TGTGCCAGCAGTTGGGGTCCAACAGGAACCGGGGAGCTGTTTTTT
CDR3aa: CASSWGPTGTGELFF

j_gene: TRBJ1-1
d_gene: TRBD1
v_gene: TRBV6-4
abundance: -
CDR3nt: TGTGCCAGCAGTGGACAGGGGAGAACTGAAGCTTTCTTT
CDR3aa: CASSGQGRTEAFF

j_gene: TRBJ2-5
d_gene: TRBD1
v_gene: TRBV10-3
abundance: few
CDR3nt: TGTGCCATCAGATCCGGCAGGACAGGGGAGACCCAGTACTTC
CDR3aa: CAIRSGRTGETQYF

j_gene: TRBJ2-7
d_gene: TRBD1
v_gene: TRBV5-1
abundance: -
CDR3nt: TGCGCCAGCAGTTGGACCGACGGGACAGGATACGAGCAGTACTTC
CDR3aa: CASSWTDGTGYEQYF

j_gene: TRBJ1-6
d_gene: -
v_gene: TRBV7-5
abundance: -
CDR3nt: TGTGCCAGAAGCCCCCCGCAGGGGGCTTGGTCACCCCTCCACTTT
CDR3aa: CARSPPQGAWSPLHF

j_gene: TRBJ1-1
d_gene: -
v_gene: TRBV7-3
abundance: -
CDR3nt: TGTGCCAGCAGCTCCTCCAGTCTAGTCACTGAAGCTTTCTTT
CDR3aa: CASSSSSLVTEAFF

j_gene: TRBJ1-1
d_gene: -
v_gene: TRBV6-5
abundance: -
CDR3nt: TGTGCCAGCAGTTCGTTCTCGTTACAGGGCGGGCCTGAAGCTTTCTTT
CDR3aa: CASSSFSLQGGPEAFF

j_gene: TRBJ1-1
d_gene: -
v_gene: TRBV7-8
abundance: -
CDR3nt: TGTGCCAGCAGCTTAAAGGGCCATACAGGGAGCACTGAAGCTTTCTTT
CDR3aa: CASSLKGHTGSTEAFF

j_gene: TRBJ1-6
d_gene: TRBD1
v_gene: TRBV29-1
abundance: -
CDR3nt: TGCAGCGCCGGACAGGACTATAATTCACCCCTCCACTTT
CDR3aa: CSAGQDYNSPLHF

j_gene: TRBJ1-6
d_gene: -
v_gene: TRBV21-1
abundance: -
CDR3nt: TGTGCCAGCAGCAAAAAACTGAACAGGGTTGGGTCCTATAATTCACCCCTCCACTTT
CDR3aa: CASSKKLNRVGSYNSPLHF

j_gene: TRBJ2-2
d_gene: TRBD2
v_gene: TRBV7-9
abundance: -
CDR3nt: TGTGCCAGCAGCCCTCGGCGCGGGGGGCCTAACACCGGGGAGCTGTTTTTT
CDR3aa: CASSPRRGGPNTGELFF

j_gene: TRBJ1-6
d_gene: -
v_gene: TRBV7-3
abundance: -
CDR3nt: TGTGCCAGCAGCTTAGACAGGAATTCACCCCTCCACTTT
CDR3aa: CASSLDRNSPLHF

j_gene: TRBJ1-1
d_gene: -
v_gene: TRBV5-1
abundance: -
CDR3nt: TGCGCCAGCAGCTCCGAGACAGACAACACTGAAGCTTTCTTT
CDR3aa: CASSSETDNTEAFF

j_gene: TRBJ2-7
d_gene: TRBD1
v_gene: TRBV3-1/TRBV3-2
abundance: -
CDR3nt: TGTGCCAGCAGCCCCCGGGACAGGGAGGACGAGCAGTACTTC
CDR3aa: CASSPRDREDEQYF

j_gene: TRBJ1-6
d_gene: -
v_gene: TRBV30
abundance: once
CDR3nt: TGTGCCGGGGGACACGTAAATAATTCACCCCTCCACTTT
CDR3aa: CAGGHVNNSPLHF

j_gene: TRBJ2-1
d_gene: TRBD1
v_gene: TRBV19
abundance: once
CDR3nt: TGTGCCAGTAGTACCCCGGCGGGACAGGGTTTGTTCTTC
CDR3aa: CASSTPAGQGLFF

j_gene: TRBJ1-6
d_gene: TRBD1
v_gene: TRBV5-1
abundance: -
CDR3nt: TGCGCCAGCAGCTTGGCCGGACAGGGGGCGTCACCCCTCCACTTT
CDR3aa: CASSLAGQGASPLHF

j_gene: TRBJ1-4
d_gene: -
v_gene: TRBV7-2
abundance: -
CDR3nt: TGTGCCAGCAGCTTATTCCAGGAAAATGAAAAACTGTTTTTT
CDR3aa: CASSLFQENEKLFF

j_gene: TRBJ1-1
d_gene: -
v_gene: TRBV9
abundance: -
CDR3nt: TGTGCCAGCAGTCGGGATCCGAACACTGAAGCTTTCTTT
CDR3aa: CASSRDPNTEAFF

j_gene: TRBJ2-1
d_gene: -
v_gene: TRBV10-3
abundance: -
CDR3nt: TGTGCCATCAGTGAGTCAGGGAGCTCCTACAATGAGCAGTTCTTC
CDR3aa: CAISESGSSYNEQFF

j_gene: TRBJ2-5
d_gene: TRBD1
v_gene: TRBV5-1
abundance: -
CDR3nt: TGCGCCAGCAGGTCTCAGACAGGGGCGGGGGAGACCCAGTACTTC
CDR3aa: CASRSQTGAGETQYF

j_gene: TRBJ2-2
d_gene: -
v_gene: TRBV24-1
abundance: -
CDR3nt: TGTGCCACCAGTGATTGGGTTCAGGGAAGGGCCGGGGAGCTGTTTTTT
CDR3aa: CATSDWVQGRAGELFF

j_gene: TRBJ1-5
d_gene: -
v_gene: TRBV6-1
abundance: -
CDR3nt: TGTGCCAGCAGTGAATCAGGCAGGCACCAGCCCCAGCATTTT
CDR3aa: CASSESGRHQPQHF

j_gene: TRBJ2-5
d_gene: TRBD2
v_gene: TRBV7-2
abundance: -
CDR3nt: TGTGCCAGCAGCTCCGCGGGGGGTGGAGAGACCCAGTACTTC
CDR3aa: CASSSAGGGETQYF

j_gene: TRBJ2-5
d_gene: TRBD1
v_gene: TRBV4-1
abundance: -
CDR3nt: TGCGCCAGCAGCCAAACGACAGGGACCCAAGAGACCCAGTACTTC
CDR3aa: CASSQTTGTQETQYF

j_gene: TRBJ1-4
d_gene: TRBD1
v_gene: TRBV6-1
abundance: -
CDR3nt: TGTGCCAGCAGTGGCTCCCCCCGGGACAGGGGGGATGAAAAACTGTTTTTT
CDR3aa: CASSGSPRDRGDEKLFF

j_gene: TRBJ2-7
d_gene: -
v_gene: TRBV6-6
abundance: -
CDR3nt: TGTGCCAGCAGTCCCCCCAGCGGGCCCTACGAGCAGTACTTC
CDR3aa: CASSPPSGPYEQYF

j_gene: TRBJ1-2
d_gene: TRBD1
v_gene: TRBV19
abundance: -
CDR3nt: TGTGCCAGTAGTCCCGACAGGGCCTATGGCTACACCTTC
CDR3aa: CASSPDRAYGYTF

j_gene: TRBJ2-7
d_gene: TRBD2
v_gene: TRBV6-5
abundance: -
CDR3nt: TGTGCCAGCAGTTCGCCTGGGGGGGGTTTTGAGCAGTACTTC
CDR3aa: CASSSPGGGFEQYF

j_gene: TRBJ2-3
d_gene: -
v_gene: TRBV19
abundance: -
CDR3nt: TGTGCCAGTAGTGTCTCCGAGGCCAGGGCAGATACGCAGTATTTT
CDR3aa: CASSVSEARADTQYF

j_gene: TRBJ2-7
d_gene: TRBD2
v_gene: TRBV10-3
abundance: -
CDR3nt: TGTGCCATCAGGGGCGGAGTGGCTAGCGGGGGATACGAGCAGTACTTC
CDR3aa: CAIRGGVASGGYEQYF

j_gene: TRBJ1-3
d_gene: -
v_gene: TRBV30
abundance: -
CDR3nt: TGTGCCTGGAGTATACAGGGAGACGGAAACACCATATATTTT
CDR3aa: CAWSIQGDGNTIYF